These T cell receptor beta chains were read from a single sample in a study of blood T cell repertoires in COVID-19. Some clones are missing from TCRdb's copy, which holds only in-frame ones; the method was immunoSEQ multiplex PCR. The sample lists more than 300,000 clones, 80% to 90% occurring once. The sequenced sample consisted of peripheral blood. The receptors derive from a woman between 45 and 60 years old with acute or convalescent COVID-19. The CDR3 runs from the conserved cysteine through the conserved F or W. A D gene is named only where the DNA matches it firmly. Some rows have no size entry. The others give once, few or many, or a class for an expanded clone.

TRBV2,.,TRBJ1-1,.,CASTAPHGEAFF,TGTGCCAGCACGGCCCCACACGGGGAAGCTTTCTTT
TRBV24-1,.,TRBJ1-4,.,CATSDWGGPNFNEKLFF,TGTGCCACCAGTGATTGGGGGGGACCAAACTTTAATGAAAAACTGTTTTTT
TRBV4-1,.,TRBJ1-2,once,CASSPTPGQTNYGYTF,TGCGCCAGCAGCCCGACCCCAGGACAGACTAACTATGGCTACACCTTC
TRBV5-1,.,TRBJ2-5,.,CASSRDIQETQYF,TGCGCCAGCAGCCGGGACATCCAAGAGACCCAGTACTTC
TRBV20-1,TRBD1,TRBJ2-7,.,CSASAGQVYEQYF,TGCAGTGCTAGTGCGGGACAGGTCTACGAGCAGTACTTC
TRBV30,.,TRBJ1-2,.,CAWTTGPGYTF,TGTGCCTGGACTACAGGGCCTGGCTACACCTTC
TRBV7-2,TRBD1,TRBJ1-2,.,CASSSFATGEGYTF,TGTGCCAGCAGCTCCTTCGCCACAGGGGAGGGCTACACCTTC
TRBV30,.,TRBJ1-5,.,CAWRDRSNQPQHF,TGTGCCTGGAGGGACAGATCCAATCAGCCCCAGCATTTT
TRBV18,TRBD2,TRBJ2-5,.,CASSVTSGGETQYF,TGTGCCAGCTCGGTGACTAGCGGGGGGGAGACCCAGTACTTC
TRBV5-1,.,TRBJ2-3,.,CASSAGTETSTDTQYF,TGCGCCAGCAGCGCGGGGACGGAGACTAGCACAGATACGCAGTATTTT
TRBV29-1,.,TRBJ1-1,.,CSVTRGMNTEAFF,TGCAGCGTTACCCGGGGTATGAACACTGAAGCTTTCTTT
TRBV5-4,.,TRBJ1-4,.,CASSSPGALDEKLFF,TGTGCCAGCAGCTCCCCTGGGGCACTCGATGAAAAACTGTTTTTT
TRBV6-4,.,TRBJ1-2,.,CASRYRFDSSNYGYTF,TGTGCCAGCAGATATCGCTTCGACAGTTCTAACTATGGCTACACCTTC
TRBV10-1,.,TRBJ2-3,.,CASSDIPDTQYF,TGCGCCAGCAGTGATATCCCAGATACGCAGTATTTT
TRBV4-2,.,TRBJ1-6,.,CASSQGGQDEYNSPLHF,TGTGCCAGCAGCCAAGGCGGACAAGATGAGTATAATTCACCCCTCCACTTT
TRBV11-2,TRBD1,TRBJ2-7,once,CASSQKTGGEQYF,TGTGCCAGCAGCCAGAAGACAGGGGGCGAGCAGTACTTC
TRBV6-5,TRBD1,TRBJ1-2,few,CASRLGQGQVGYTF,TGTGCCAGCAGACTAGGACAGGGGCAGGTTGGCTACACCTTC
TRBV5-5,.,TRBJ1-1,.,CASSFRLMVQGNTEAFF,TGTGCCAGCAGCTTCCGACTAATGGTACAGGGGAACACTGAAGCTTTCTTT
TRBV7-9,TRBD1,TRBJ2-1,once,CASSLGQGFEQFF,TGTGCCAGCAGCTTGGGACAGGGTTTTGAGCAGTTCTTC
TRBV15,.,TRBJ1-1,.,CATSGRKAGDTEAFF,TGTGCCACCAGCGGACGTAAGGCGGGGGACACTGAAGCTTTCTTT